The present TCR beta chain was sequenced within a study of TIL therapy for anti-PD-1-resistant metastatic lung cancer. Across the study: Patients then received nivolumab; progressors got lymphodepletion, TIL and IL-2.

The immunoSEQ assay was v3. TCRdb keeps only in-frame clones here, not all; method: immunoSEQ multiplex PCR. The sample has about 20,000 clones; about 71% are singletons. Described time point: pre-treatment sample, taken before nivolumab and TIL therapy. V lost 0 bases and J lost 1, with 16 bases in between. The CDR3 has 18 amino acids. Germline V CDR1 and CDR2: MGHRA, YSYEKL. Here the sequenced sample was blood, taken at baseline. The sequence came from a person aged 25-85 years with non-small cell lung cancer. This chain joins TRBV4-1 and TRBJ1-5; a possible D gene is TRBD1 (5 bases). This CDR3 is CASSQDHRTRGSNQPQHF. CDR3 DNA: TGCGCCAGCAGCCAAGATCATAGGACGAGGGGAAGCAATCAGCCCCAGCATTTT.